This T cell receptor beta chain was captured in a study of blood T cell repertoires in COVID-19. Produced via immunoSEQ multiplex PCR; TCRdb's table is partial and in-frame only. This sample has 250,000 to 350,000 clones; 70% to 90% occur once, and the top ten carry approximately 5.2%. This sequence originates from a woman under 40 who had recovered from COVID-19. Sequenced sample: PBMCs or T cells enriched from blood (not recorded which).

The CDR3: CAWRPLDRGNNEQFF. CDR3 sequence (DNA): TGTGCCTGGAGGCCCCTAGACAGAGGTAACAATGAGCAGTTCTTC. The rearrangement uses TRBV30 and TRBJ2-1, with a possible D match to TRBD1 (5 bases). Germline V gives CDR1 GTSNPN, CDR2 SVGIG (reference sequence). V lost 3 bases and J 5 bases, leaving 17 bases between the germline ends. The CDR3 is 15 residues long. The full variable domain, with the rest looked up from reference TRBV30 and TRBJ2-1, is SQTIHQWPATLVQPVGSPLSLECTVEGTSNPNLYWYRQAAGRGLQLLFYSVGIGQISSEVPQNLSASRPQDRQFILSSKKLLLSDSGFYLCAWRPLDRGNNEQFFGPGTRLTVL.